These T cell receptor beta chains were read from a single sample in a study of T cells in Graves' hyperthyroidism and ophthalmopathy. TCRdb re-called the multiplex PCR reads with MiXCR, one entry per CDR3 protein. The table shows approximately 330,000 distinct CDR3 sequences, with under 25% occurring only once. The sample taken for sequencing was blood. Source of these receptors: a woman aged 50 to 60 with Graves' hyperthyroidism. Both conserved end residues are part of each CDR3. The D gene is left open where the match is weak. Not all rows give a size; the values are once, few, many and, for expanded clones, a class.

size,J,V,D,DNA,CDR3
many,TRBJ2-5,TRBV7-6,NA,TGTGCCAGCAGCTTAGCGGGGGGGCAGGTGCAGACCCAGTACTTC,CASSLAGGQVQTQYF
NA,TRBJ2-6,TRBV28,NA,TGTGCCAGCAGTTTAAGCAGGGCTGGGGCCAACGTCCTGACTTTC,CASSLSRAGANVLTF
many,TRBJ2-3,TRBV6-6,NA,TGTGCCAGCAGTTACTCGGTGCGGGTGAGCACAGATACGCAGTATTTT,CASSYSVRVSTDTQYF
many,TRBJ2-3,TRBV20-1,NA,TGCAATGCCCTTACGACGATCAGCACAGATACGCAGTATTTT,CNALTTISTDTQYF
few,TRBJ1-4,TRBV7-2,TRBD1,TGTGCCAGCAGCTTAGTTGGGACAGGGTCTGAAAAACTGTTTTTT,CASSLVGTGSEKLFF
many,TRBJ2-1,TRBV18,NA,TGTGCCAGCTCACCAAAAAGCGGAGTCAATGAGCAGTTCTTC,CASSPKSGVNEQFF
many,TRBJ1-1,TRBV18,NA,TGTGCCAGCTCAGCGGACAGTAACACTGAAGCTTTCTTT,CASSADSNTEAFF
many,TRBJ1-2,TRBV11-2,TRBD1,TGTGCCAGCAGCTGGGGGACAGGGAGCTATGGCTACACCTTC,CASSWGTGSYGYTF
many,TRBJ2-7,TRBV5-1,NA,TGCGCCAGCAGTCCGGACAGCAACTACGAGCAGTACTTC,CASSPDSNYEQYF
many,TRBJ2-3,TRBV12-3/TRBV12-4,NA,TGTGCCAGCAGTTTCAGGCTAGCAGGCACAGATACGCAGTATTTT,CASSFRLAGTDTQYF
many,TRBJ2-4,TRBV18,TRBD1,TGTGCCAGCTCACCACCGACAGGGTTAAACATTCAGTACTTC,CASSPPTGLNIQYF
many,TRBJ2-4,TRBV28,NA,TGTGCCAGCAGTTCACAGGGATACATTCAGTACTTC,CASSSQGYIQYF
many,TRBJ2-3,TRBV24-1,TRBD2,TGTGCCACCAGTGATGTCAGCGGGGGGACGAACACAGATACGCAGTATTTT,CATSDVSGGTNTDTQYF
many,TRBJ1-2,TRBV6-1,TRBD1,TGTGCCAGCAGTCCCAGGGGGTACTATGGCTACACCTTC,CASSPRGYYGYTF
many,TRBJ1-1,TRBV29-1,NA,TGCAGCGCATTGACAGGACAGAACACTGAAGCTTTCTTT,CSALTGQNTEAFF
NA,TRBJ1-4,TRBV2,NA,TGTGCCAGCACGGGTGGTACTAATGAAAAACTGTTTTTT,CASTGGTNEKLFF
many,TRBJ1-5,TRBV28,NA,TGTGCCAGCAGTTCCCTGCTTCAGCCCCAGCATTTT,CASSSLLQPQHF
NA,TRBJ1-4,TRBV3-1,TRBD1,TGTGCCAGCAGCGAAGACAGGGCAACTAATGAAAAACTGTTTTTT,CASSEDRATNEKLFF
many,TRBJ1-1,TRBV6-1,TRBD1,TGTGCCAGCAGAGACAGGGGCCTAAACACTGAAGCTTTCTTT,CASRDRGLNTEAFF
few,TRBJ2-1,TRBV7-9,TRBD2,TGTGCCAGCAGCTTAGAAGGCCCGGGACTAGCGAGACCCAATGAGCAGTTCTTC,CASSLEGPGLARPNEQFF
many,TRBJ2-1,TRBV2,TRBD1,TGTGCCAGCAGCCTAACTGGGGTAGGACAGGGCTTCGGCAATGAGCAGTTCTTC,CASSLTGVGQGFGNEQFF
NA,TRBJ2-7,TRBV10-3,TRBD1,TGTGCCATCAGAAAAACAGGGGACTCCTACGAGCAGTACTTC,CAIRKTGDSYEQYF
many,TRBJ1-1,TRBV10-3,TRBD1,TGTGCCATCAGTACAGGGGCGGCTGAAGCTTTCTTT,CAISTGAAEAFF
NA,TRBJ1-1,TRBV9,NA,TGTGCCAGCAGCGTAGCTGAGGTGGACACTGAAGCTTTCTTT,CASSVAEVDTEAFF
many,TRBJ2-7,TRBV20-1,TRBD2,TGCAGTGCTAGACGGGAGGGCCTCTACGAGCAGTACTTC,CSARREGLYEQYF
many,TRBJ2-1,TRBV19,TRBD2,TGTGCCAGTAGACTAGCGGGACACAATGAGCAGTTCTTC,CASRLAGHNEQFF
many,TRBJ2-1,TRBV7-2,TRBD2,TGTGCCAGCAGCCCCAGCGGGAGGGCCATCGAGCAGTTCTTC,CASSPSGRAIEQFF
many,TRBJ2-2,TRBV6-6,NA,TGTGCCAGCAGTTACCGGAAAAGGAGACTGAGCACCGGGGAGCTGTTTTTT,CASSYRKRRLSTGELFF
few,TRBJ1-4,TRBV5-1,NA,TGCGCCAGCAGCCCGACTTTTCCCCTGGAGGACGAAAAACTGTTTTTT,CASSPTFPLEDEKLFF
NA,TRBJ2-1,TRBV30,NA,TGTGCCTGGAGTCCCGGACTGGCAGTTGAGCAGTTCTTC,CAWSPGLAVEQFF
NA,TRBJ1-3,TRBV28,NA,TGTGCCAGCGCCGAGCCGTTGGGGGGGCGCTCTGGAAACACCATATATTTT,CASAEPLGGRSGNTIYF